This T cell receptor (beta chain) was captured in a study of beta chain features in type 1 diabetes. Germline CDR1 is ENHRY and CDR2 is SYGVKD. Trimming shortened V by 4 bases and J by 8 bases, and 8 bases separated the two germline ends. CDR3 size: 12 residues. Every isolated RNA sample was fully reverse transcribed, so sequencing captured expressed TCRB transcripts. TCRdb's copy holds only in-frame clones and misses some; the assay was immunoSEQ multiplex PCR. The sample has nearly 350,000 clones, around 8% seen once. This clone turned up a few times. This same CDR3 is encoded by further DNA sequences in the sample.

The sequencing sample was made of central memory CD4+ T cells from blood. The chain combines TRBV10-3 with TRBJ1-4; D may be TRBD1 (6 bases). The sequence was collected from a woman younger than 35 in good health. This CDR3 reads CAISVQGEKLFF. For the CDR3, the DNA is TGTGCCATCAGTGTCCAGGGGGAAAAACTGTTTTTT.